The entry that follows covers one T cell receptor (beta chain) sequence. This entry is derived from a study of patients and donors after allogeneic stem cell transplantation. TCRdb re-called the RT-PCR reads with MiXCR, one entry per CDR3 protein. The sample has about 960,000 distinct CDR3 sequences, more than 15% seen once. This receptor was identified in a human donor who was either an allogeneic HSCT recipient or a stem cell or donor lymphocyte infusion donor (not recorded which). It is not recorded whose cells these are; they may come from a transplant donor. What was sequenced was blood, either unsorted or a sorted T cell fraction (not recorded which).

CDR3 loop: CASSRYGTAASYEQYF. The CDR3 DNA is TGTGCCAGCAGCAGATATGGGACAGCAGCTTCCTACGAGCAGTACTTC. V gene TRBV7-2 combines with J gene TRBJ2-7; 7 bases agree with TRBD1. V lost 5 bases and J lost 1; bases outside the gene matches: 11. Per germline, CDR1 SGHTA and CDR2 FQGNSA. CDR3 length: 16 residues.